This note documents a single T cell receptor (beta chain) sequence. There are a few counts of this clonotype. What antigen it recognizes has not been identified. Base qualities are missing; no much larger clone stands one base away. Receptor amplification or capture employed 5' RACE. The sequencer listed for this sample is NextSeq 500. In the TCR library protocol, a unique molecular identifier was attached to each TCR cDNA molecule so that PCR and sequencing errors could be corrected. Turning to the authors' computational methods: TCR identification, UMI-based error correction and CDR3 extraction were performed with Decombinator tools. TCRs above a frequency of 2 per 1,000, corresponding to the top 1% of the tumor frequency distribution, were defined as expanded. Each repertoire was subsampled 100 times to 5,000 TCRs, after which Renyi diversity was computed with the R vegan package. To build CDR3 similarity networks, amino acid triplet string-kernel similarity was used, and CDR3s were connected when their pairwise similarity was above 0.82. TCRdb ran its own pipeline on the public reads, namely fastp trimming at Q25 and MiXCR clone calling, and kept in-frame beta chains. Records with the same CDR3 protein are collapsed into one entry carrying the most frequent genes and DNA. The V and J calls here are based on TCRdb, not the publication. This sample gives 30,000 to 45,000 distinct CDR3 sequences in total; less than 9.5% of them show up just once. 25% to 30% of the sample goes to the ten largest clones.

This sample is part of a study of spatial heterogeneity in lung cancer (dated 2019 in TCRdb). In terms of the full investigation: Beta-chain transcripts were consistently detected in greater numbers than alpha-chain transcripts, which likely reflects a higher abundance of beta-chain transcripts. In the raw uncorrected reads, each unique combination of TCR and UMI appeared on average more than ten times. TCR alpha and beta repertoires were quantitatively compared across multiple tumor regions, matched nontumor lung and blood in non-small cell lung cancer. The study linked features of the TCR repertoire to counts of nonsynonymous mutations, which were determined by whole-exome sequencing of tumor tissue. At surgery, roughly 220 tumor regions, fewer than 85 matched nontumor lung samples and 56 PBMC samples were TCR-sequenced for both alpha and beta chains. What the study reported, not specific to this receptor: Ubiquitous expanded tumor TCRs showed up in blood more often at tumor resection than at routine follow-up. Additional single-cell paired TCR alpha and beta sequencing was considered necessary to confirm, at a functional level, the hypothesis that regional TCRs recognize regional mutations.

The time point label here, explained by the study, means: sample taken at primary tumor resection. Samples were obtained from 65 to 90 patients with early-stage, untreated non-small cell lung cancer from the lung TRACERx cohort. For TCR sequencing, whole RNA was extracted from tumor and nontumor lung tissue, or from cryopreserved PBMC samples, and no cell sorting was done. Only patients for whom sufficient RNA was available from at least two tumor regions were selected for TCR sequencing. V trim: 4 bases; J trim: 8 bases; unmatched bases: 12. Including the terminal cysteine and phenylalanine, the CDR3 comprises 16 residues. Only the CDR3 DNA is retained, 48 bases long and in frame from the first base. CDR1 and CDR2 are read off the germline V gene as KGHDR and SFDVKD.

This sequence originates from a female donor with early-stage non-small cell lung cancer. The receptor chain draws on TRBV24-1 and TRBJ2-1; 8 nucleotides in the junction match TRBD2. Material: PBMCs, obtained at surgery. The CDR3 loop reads CATSDPRSGRPDEQFF. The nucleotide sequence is TGTGCCACCAGTGACCCCCGAAGCGGGAGACCCGATGAGCAGTTCTTC.